A single sample gave rise to the 26 T cell receptor beta chains below, sequenced in a study of cytomegalovirus exposure and HLA in healthy donors. 13 Jbeta primers and 60 Vbeta primers were used for the PCR. Clones were read by immunoSEQ multiplex PCR, and TCRdb kept only the in-frame ones, dropping some. This table holds 50,000 to 65,000 clones, 82% found once. Specimen: PBMCs. These receptors originate from a woman aged 18-35 years in good health and CMV-seronegative.

V is TRBV28 and J is TRBJ1-1; D gene ambiguous. V dropped 10 bases and J dropped 1 base, with 7 bases sitting between them. CDR3 size: 11 residues. Per the germline V gene, CDR1 is MDHEN and CDR2 is SYDVKM. In nucleotides, the CDR3 is TGTGCCATTTTCGGGAACACTGAAGCTTTCTTT. Its protein is CAIFGNTEAFF.

This chain connects TRBV28 to TRBJ2-7; TRBD2 agrees at 11 bases. The germline CDR1 and CDR2 sequences are MDHEN and SYDVKM. There are 15 residues in the CDR3. V lost 7 bases to trimming and J lost 4 bases; unmatched junction nucleotides: 9. The chain's CDR3 is CASILGSGRAYEQYF. CDR3 nucleotide sequence: TGTGCCAGCATCTTGGGTAGCGGGAGGGCGTACGAGCAGTACTTC.

This chain uses TRBV10-3 with TRBJ2-7, with 14 positions matching TRBD2. Germline V CDR1 and CDR2: ENHRY, SYGVKD. The CDR3 loop spans 14 amino acids. V gave up 6 bases and J gave up 7 bases; unmatched junction bases: 5. CDR3 sequence: CAISGLAGGPEQYF. The CDR3 DNA is TGTGCCATCAGCGGACTAGCGGGAGGCCCGGAGCAGTACTTC.

In this sample, this clone turned up a few times. The J gene is TRBJ2-1, the V gene TRBV28; 11 bases are shared with TRBD1. The CDR3 is made up of 14 amino acids. V dropped 3 bases and J dropped 12; count of bases not matched to a gene: 7. Looked up from germline, CDR1 is MDHEN and CDR2 is SYDVKM. In DNA form, the CDR3 reads TGTGCCAGCAGTTTGTGGACAGGGGGCAAAGGGCAGTTCTTC. Translated, it gives CASSLWTGGKGQFF.

The chain couples TRBV27 to TRBJ1-5; D is undetermined. Trimming stripped 3 bases from V and 0 bases from J, with 9 bases between. This CDR3 region has 15 residues. The germline V gene encodes CDR1 MNHEY and CDR2 SMNVEV (reference sequence). The CDR3 region is CASSFPRNSNQPQHF. The CDR3 DNA reads as TGTGCCAGCAGTTTCCCCAGAAATAGCAATCAGCCCCAGCATTTT.

This chain links TRBV28 with TRBJ1-5; 8 nucleotides match TRBD1. The CDR3 length is 14 residues. CDR1 and CDR2 (germline): MDHEN, SYDVKM. V was pared by 5 bases and J by 2 bases, with 2 bases of the junction left unmatched. CDR3 coding DNA: TGTGCCAGCAGTGACAGGGGAGGCAATCAGCCCCAGCATTTT. Encoded protein: CASSDRGGNQPQHF.

The genes are TRBV6-5 and TRBJ2-5; 11 bases are a match to TRBD1. With V trimmed by 4 bases and J by 7 bases, 11 bases remained unmatched. Per the germline V gene, CDR1 is MNHEY and CDR2 is SVGAGI. CDR3 size: 16 residues. The CDR3 DNA reads TGTGCCAGCAGTTTGTCTACGGGACAGGGGGGGCGGACCCAGTACTTC. Encoded protein: CASSLSTGQGGRTQYF.

The V gene is TRBV5-6, the J gene TRBJ2-1, with 7 bases matching TRBD1. V was pared by 2 bases and J by 2 bases, with 4 bases of the junction left unmatched. The V gene's germline CDR1 is SGHDT and CDR2 YYEEEE. This CDR3 has 15 amino acids. CDR3: CASSFYRGTYNEQFF. The CDR3 nucleotides are TGTGCCAGCAGCTTTTACAGGGGCACCTACAATGAGCAGTTCTTC.

The V gene is TRBV30, the J gene TRBJ2-1; D ambiguous. Per germline, CDR1 GTSNPN and CDR2 SVGIG (reference sequence). Trimming stripped 3 bases from V and 5 bases from J, with 11 bases between. This CDR3 spans 13 amino acids. The CDR3 DNA sequence: TGTGCCTGGAGCTTACTTATTAACAATGAGCAGTTCTTC. It yields the protein CAWSLLINNEQFF.

The J gene is TRBJ2-2, the V gene TRBV28; 11 bases line up with TRBD2. The J segment lost 6 bases and the V segment lost 2 bases, leaving 8 bases of the junction unmatched. CDR3 size: 17 residues. Looked up from germline, CDR1 is MDHEN and CDR2 is SYDVKM. In DNA form, the CDR3 reads TGTGCCAGCAGTTTAGGGCTAGCGGGAGGTTGGGCCGGGGAGCTGTTTTTT. Its protein is CASSLGLAGGWAGELFF.

The genes are TRBV29-1 and TRBJ2-1; the D is unclear. Germline CDR1 is SQVTM and CDR2 is ANQGSEA. CDR3 length: 10 amino acids. V lost 6 bases and J lost 6, with 6 bases in between. CDR3 loop: CSVLPNEQFF. CDR3 coding DNA: TGCAGCGTCCTACCCAATGAGCAGTTCTTC.

The CDR3: CASSSRGQITGELFF. The CDR3 DNA follows: TGTGCCAGCAGCTCCCGAGGACAGATCACCGGGGAGCTGTTTTTT. The chain carries TRBV7-9 and TRBJ2-2, with a tentative D call TRBD1 (6 bases). V lost 4 bases and J 4 bases, leaving 13 bases between the germline ends. Germline V gene sequence: CDR1 SEHNR, CDR2 FQNEAQ (reference sequence). This CDR3 has 15 amino acids.

The chain links TRBV30 to TRBJ1-1; D not resolved. With 5 bases removed from V and 6 bases from J, the gap between germline ends came to 10 bases. The CDR3 is made up of 11 amino acids. Germline V gene lookup returns CDR1 GTSNPN and CDR2 SVGIG (reference sequence). This CDR3 reads CAWRNEAEAFF. The CDR3 DNA reads TGTGCCTGGCGTAACGAGGCTGAAGCTTTCTTT. The whole variable domain, filled in from reference TRBV30 and TRBJ1-1, reads SQTIHQWPATLVQPVGSPLSLECTVEGTSNPNLYWYRQAAGRGLQLLFYSVGIGQISSEVPQNLSASRPQDRQFILSSKKLLLSDSGFYLCAWRNEAEAFFGQGTRLTVV.

This clone has a single count. This chain connects TRBV7-9 to TRBJ2-3; D remains unclear. Germline V gives CDR1 SEHNR, CDR2 FQNEAQ (reference sequence). The CDR3 is 12 amino acids. V was trimmed by 4 bases and J by 2 bases, leaving 4 bases between them. For the CDR3, the DNA is TGTGCCAGCAGCTCCTCCACAGATACGCAGTATTTT. Translating gives CASSSSTDTQYF.

This clone was seen only a few times. This chain joins TRBV19 and TRBJ2-1, with 8 nucleotides matching TRBD1. The V and J ends lost 7 bases and 4 bases, in that order; junction bases with no gene match: 15. This CDR3 is 17 amino acids long. Per germline, CDR1 LNHDA and CDR2 SQIVND (reference sequence). CDR3 amino acids: CASKDPFTGGVYNEQFF. CDR3 DNA: TGTGCCAGTAAGGATCCCTTTACAGGGGGAGTTTACAATGAGCAGTTCTTC. Variable domain in full (rest from reference TRBV19 and TRBJ2-1): DGGITQSPKYLFRKEGQNVTLSCEQNLNHDAMYWYRQDPGQGLRLIYYSQIVNDFQKGDIAEGYSVSREKKESFPLTVTSAQKNPTAFYLCASKDPFTGGVYNEQFFGPGTRLTVL.

This sequence joins TRBV10-1 and TRBJ2-2, with D possibly being TRBD1 (5 bases). The CDR3 contains 14 residues. V dropped 3 bases and J dropped 3 bases, with 8 bases sitting between them. The V gene's germline CDR1 is WNHNN and CDR2 SYGVQD (reference sequence). CDR3 coding DNA: TGCGCCAGCAGTGACGGCAGGGACACCGGGGAGCTGTTTTTT. As protein: CASSDGRDTGELFF.

This chain uses TRBV7-8 with TRBJ2-1, with D perhaps TRBD2 (5 bases). The CDR3 runs 16 residues. The germline V gene encodes CDR1 SGHVS and CDR2 FQNEAQ. Trimming took off 1 base at V and 0 bases at J, with 10 bases between the two ends. The CDR3 nucleotides read TGTGCCAGCAGCTTAGAAGGCACTAGCTCCTACAATGAGCAGTTCTTC. It translates to CASSLEGTSSYNEQFF.

The chain carries TRBV30 and TRBJ2-7; D call uncertain. The germline V gene has CDR1 GTSNPN and CDR2 SVGIG (reference sequence). The CDR3 consists of 12 residues. V was cut by 7 bases and J by 0 bases, with 10 bases left in between. CDR3 bases: TGTGCCTCAGAATACGCCTCCTACGAGCAGTACTTC. Protein: CASEYASYEQYF.

The chain carries TRBV6-1 and TRBJ1-2; D unresolved. Looked up from germline, CDR1 is MNHNS and CDR2 is SASEGT. The length of the CDR3 is 14 residues. Deletions cut 3 bases from V and 10 bases from J, with 18 bases between. This chain's CDR3 is CASSDHTQAVVYTF. The CDR3 nucleotides are TGTGCCAGCAGTGACCACACCCAGGCAGTCGTCTACACCTTC.

The rearrangement uses TRBV14 and TRBJ2-1; D is possibly TRBD2 (5 bases). CDR1 is SGHDN and CDR2 is FVKESK in the germline V gene. CDR3 length equals 15 residues. Trimming removed 4 bases from V and 3 bases from J, with 13 bases in between. The CDR3 nucleotides read TGTGCCAGCAGCCCCCCTACGGGGAACTACAATGAGCAGTTCTTC. It encodes CASSPPTGNYNEQFF.

The chain combines TRBV19 with TRBJ1-5; possible D gene TRBD1, 5 bases. CDR1 LNHDA and CDR2 SQIVND come from the germline V gene (reference sequence). Deletions cut 6 bases from V and 7 bases from J, with 13 bases between. CDR3 length: 13 residues. The CDR3 DNA follows: TGTGCCAGTAGCCACGGGGGAGTCCAGCCCCAGCATTTT. Protein sequence: CASSHGGVQPQHF.

This chain's CDR3 is CASSRVGGGELFF. The CDR3 DNA follows: TGTGCCTCCTCCCGTGTGGGGGGCGGGGAGCTGTTTTTT. The gene calls are TRBV30 and TRBJ2-2; D may be TRBD2 (6 bases). Trimming took off 7 bases at V and 7 bases at J, with 16 bases between the two ends. The V gene's germline CDR1 is GTSNPN and CDR2 SVGIG (reference sequence). CDR3 size: 13 residues.

The DNA for the CDR3 is TGCGCCAGCAGCTTGGCAGGGCGCACTGAAGCTTTCTTT. Its protein product is CASSLAGRTEAFF. This chain joins TRBV5-1 and TRBJ1-1, with D possibly TRBD1 on 5 matching bases. The V end was cut by 0 bases, the J end by 4 bases, with 7 bases between. This CDR3 region has 13 residues. CDR1 and CDR2 (germline): SGHRS, YFSETQ.

The gene calls are TRBV4-1 and TRBJ1-1, with D uncertain. Germline CDR1 is MGHRA and CDR2 is YSYEKL. The ends were cut back, 0 bases at V and 5 bases at J, with 13 bases in the middle. The CDR3 extends over 15 amino acids. CDR3 in DNA: TGCGCCAGCAGCCAAGAAGGAGGGATTTGGACTGAAGCTTTCTTT. It yields the protein CASSQEGGIWTEAFF.

V usage is TRBV28 and J usage is TRBJ1-1; D is unresolved. The CDR3 is 13 residues long. The V end was cut by 3 bases, the J end by 5 bases, with 10 bases between. Germline CDR1 is MDHEN and CDR2 is SYDVKM. CDR3 nucleotides: TGTGCCAGCAGTTTCTGGGGAGGGACTGAAGCTTTCTTT. Its translation: CASSFWGGTEAFF. Complete variable domain (other parts from reference TRBV28 and TRBJ1-1): DVKVTQSSRYLVKRTGEKVFLECVQDMDHENMFWYRQDPGLGLRLIYFSYDVKMKEKGDIPEGYSVSREKKERFSLILESASTNQTSMYLCASSFWGGTEAFFGQGTRLTVV.

The V call is TRBV30, the J call TRBJ1-5; D ambiguous. Between the trimmed V and J ends, which lost 1 base and 0 bases, there was a span of 7 bases. CDR1 GTSNPN and CDR2 SVGIG come from the germline V gene (reference sequence). There are 14 residues in the CDR3. The CDR3 sequence is CAWSDLASNQPQHF. The CDR3 nucleotides are TGTGCCTGGAGTGATCTGGCTAGCAATCAGCCCCAGCATTTT.